This TCR beta chain emerged from a study of T cells in Graves' hyperthyroidism and ophthalmopathy (dated by TCRdb to about 2019). Some background on the complete study: Peripheral blood samples were taken at initial diagnosis, before any treatment was given. TCR V-J signatures able to tell the groups apart were searched for in a discovery cohort of about a hundred patients, of whom about 40 had Graves' ophthalmopathy and some 60 had stable Graves' hyperthyroidism. An independent validation cohort of fewer than 20 hyperthyroidism patients and about 15 patients who later progressed to ophthalmopathy tested prospective prediction of ophthalmopathy. For training and testing, the 100 or so patients in the discovery cohort were randomly divided in a 7:3 ratio. In several Graves' hyperthyroidism patients, the study also compared T-cell repertoires from thyroid tissue with T-cell repertoires from blood. Once sampling was done, hyperthyroidism patients were given methimazole at a starting dose of 30 mg daily, whereas ophthalmopathy patients were given high-dose intravenous methylprednisolone. The paper describes TCR Vbeta CDR3 sequencing of 120 to 150 peripheral blood samples, made up of 43 ophthalmopathy patients, roughly 80 hyperthyroidism patients and roughly 17 progressor patients.

Study-wide conclusions, independent of this receptor: A model built on a 13 V-J signature distinguished ophthalmopathy from stable hyperthyroidism, reaching 87.88% sensitivity and about 81% specificity in cross-validation and 80%/75% in testing. In validation, progression to ophthalmopathy was predicted by the model with 70.59% sensitivity and 72.22% specificity, a median of roughly 6 months before onset. No statistical method was used to set the sample size in advance, and investigators knew the group allocation. Blood samples also contained most of the expanded thyroid clonotypes (frequency above 0.001), which suggests that blood repertoires may reflect thyroid immune responses.

Inclusive of the bounding cysteine and phenylalanine, the CDR3 is 16 residues long. Just the 48-base CDR3 DNA is kept, in frame starting at base 1. The germline V gene (reference sequence) supplies CDR1 SEHNR and CDR2 FQNEAQ. The V end loses 5 bases and the J end loses 4 bases, and a stretch of 20 bases separates them. This clonotype was observed at least ten times. The antigen this receptor binds is unknown. No much larger clone exists at a distance of one base, and base qualities are not known. Amplification of TCR beta CDR3 regions was carried out from RNA transcripts. For the first round of RT-PCR on the TCR CDR3, the HTBI primer set was used together with the Qiagen OneStep RT-PCR kit. Libraries were constructed in a second round of multiplex PCR, after which size selection and purification were carried out. The libraries were sequenced on an Illumina HiSeq2000 using paired-end 100 bp reads. The authors' analysis ran thus. SOAPnuke was used to process the raw data, removing reads that contained adapters or uncalled bases, had a mean Phred below 15, or lacked an exact match to the constant primer or identifier. High-quality paired reads were merged with COPE v1.2.5, and unique nucleotide sequences were defined as clonotypes. Clonotypes were aligned to IMGT TRBV, TRBD and TRBJ reference segments using MiTCR v1.1. Only V-J combinations with frequency above 0.0001, covering roughly 99% of repertoires, were analysed. The TCS score was defined as the ratio of F50 (clonal expansion) to E x V (chaos), calculated using BLOSUM62-based TCRdist between CDR3 peptides within each V-J. Welch's t-statistics and random forest reduced roughly 540 V-J features to fewer than 15, which were used in a naive Bayes classifier (R e1071). TCRdb trimmed the raw reads at Q25, called clones with MiXCR and kept productive beta chains. Rows with one shared CDR3 protein collapse into an entry with the most common genes and DNA. TCRdb's processing, not the study's, gives the V and J calls here. Recorded for this sample are under 350,000 distinct CDR3 sequences; around 23% of them occurred a single time. The top ten constitute under 55% of the sample.

Stable Graves' hyperthyroidism was defined as the absence of progression to ophthalmopathy over 18 months of follow-up. Hyperthyroidism patients were newly diagnosed, had a disease duration of under 2 months, and were aged 18 to 65 years. Any patient with an uncontrolled infection, another autoimmune disease, pregnancy or lactation was excluded. Diagnoses were based on clinical symptoms, serum thyroxine and TRAb, thyroid ultrasound and orbital computed tomography. PBMCs were separated from under 12 ml of fresh peripheral blood using Ficoll-Paque density gradient centrifugation. Total RNA was extracted with Trizol reagent, and quality was checked on an Agilent 2100 Bioanalyzer.

The chain is encoded by TRBV7-9 joined to TRBJ1-1, with a tentative D gene TRBD1 over 5 matching bases. Sequenced sample: blood. The source of this sequence is a woman between 45 and 65 years old with Graves' hyperthyroidism. CDR3 sequence: CASSPPGHLIFTEAFF. The nucleotide sequence is given as TGTGCCAGCAGCCCCCCGGGGCACCTCATATTCACTGAAGCTTTCTTT.